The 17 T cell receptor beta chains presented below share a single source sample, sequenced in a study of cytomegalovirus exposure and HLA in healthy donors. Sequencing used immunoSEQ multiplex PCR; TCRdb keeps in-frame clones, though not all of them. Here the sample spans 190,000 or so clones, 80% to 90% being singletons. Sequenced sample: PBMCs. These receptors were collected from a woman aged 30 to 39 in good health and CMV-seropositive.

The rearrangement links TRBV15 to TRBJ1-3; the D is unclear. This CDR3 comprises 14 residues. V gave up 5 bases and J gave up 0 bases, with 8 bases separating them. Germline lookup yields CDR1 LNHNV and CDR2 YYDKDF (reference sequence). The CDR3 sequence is CATSSGISGNTIYF. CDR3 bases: TGTGCCACCAGCTCGGGGATCTCTGGAAACACCATATATTTT.

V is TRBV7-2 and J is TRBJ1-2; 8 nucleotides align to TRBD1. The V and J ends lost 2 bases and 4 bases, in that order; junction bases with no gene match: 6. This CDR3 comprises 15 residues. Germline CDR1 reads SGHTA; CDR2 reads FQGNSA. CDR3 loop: CASSLSQTGAYGYTF. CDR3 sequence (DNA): TGTGCCAGCAGCTTATCACAGACAGGGGCCTATGGCTACACCTTC. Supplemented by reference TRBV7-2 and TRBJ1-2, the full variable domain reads GAGVSQSPSNKVTEKGKDVELRCDPISGHTALYWYRQSLGQGLEFLIYFQGNSAPDKSGLPSDRFSAERTGGSVSTLTIQRTQQEDSAVYLCASSLSQTGAYGYTFGSGTRLTVV.

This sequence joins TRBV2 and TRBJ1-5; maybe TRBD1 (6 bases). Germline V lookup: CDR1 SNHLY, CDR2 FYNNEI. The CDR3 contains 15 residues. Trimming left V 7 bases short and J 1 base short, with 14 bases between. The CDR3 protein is CASMGGAASNQPQHF. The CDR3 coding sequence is TGTGCCAGCATGGGGGGGGCTGCGAGCAATCAGCCCCAGCATTTT. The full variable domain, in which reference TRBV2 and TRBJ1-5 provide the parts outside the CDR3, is EPEVTQTPSHQVTQMGQEVILRCVPISNHLYFYWYRQILGQKVEFLVSFYNNEISEKSEIFDDQFSVERPDGSNFTLKIRSTKLEDSAMYFCASMGGAASNQPQHFGDGTRLSIL.

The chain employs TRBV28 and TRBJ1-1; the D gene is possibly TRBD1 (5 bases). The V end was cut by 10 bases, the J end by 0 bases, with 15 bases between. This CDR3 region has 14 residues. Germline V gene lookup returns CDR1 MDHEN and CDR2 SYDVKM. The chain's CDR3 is CATRYDRLNTEAFF. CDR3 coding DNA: TGTGCCACCAGATATGACAGATTGAACACTGAAGCTTTCTTT.

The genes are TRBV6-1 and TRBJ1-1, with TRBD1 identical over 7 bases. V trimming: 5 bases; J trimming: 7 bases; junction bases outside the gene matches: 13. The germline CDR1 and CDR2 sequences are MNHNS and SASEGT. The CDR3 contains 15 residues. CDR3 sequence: CASSNLRQGIVEAFF. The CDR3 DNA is TGTGCCAGCAGTAACCTACGACAGGGAATAGTTGAAGCTTTCTTT.

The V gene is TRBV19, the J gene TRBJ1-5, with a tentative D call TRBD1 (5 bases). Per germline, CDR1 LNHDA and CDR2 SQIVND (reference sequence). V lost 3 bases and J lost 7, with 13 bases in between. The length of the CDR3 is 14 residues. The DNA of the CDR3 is TGTGCCAGTAGTATGGGGACGGAGGGGCAGCCCCAGCATTTT. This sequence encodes CASSMGTEGQPQHF.

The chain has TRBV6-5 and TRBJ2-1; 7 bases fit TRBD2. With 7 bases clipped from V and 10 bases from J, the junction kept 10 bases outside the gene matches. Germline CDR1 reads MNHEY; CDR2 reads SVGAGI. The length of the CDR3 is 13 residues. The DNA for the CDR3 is TGTGCCAGCACCCGGGTCGGAGCGGGGGAGCAGTTCTTC. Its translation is CASTRVGAGEQFF.

As DNA, the CDR3 is TGTGCCAGCAGTTACTCGGGACAGGCCCTCTACGAGCAGTACTTC. This translates into CASSYSGQALYEQYF. The gene calls are TRBV6-5 and TRBJ2-7; 8 bases align to TRBD1. The ends lost 0 bases at V and 3 bases at J; junction bases unmatched: 4. The CDR3 is 15 amino acids. Germline V gene lookup returns CDR1 MNHEY and CDR2 SVGAGI.

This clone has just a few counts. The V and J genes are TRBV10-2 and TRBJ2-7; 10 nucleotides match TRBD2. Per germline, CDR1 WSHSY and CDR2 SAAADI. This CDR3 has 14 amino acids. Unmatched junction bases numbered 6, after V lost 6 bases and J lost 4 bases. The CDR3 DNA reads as TGCGCCAGCAGGGGCATAGCGGGGGGTTACGAGCAGTACTTC. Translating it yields CASRGIAGGYEQYF.

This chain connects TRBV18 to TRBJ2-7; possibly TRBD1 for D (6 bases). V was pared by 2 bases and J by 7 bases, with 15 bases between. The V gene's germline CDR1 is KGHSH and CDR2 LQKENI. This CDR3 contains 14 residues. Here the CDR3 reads CASSPGQPAREQYF. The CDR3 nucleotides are TGTGCCAGCTCACCAGGACAGCCAGCAAGGGAGCAGTACTTC.

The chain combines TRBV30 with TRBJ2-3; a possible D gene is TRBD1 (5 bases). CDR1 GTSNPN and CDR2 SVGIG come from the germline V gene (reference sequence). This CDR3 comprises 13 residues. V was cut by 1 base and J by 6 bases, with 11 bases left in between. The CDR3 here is CAWSGRVPDTQYF. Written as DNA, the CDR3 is TGTGCCTGGAGTGGCAGGGTTCCTGATACGCAGTATTTT.

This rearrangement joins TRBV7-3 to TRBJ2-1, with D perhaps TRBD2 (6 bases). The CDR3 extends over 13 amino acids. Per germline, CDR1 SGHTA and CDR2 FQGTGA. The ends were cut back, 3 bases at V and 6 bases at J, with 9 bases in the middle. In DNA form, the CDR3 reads TGTGCCAGCAGCTTGGGGGGATCCAATGAGCAGTTCTTC. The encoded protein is CASSLGGSNEQFF.

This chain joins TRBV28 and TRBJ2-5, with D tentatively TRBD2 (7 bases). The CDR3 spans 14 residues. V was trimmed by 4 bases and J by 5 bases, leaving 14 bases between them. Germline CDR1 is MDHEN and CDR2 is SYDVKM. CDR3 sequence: CASSSIGGAETQYF. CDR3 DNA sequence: TGTGCCAGCAGTTCTATAGGGGGGGCTGAGACCCAGTACTTC.

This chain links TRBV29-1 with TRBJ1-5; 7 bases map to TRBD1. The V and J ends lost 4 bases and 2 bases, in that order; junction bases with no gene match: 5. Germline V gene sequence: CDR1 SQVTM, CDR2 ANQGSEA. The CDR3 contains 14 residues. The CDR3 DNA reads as TGCAGCGTTGTCGTAGGGGGCGGCAATCAGCCCCAGCATTTT. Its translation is CSVVVGGGNQPQHF.

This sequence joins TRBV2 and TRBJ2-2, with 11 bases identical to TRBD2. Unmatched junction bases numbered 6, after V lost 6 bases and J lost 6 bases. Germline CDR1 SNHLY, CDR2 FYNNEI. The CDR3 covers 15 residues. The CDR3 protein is CASRVPSGRPGELFF. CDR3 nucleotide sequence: TGTGCCAGCAGGGTCCCTAGCGGGAGGCCCGGGGAGCTGTTTTTT.

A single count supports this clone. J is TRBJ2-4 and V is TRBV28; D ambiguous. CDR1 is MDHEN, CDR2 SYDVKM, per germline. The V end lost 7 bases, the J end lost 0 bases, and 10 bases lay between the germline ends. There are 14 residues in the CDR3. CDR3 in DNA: TGTGCCAGCAACGGCGGAATAGCCAAAAACATTCAGTACTTC. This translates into CASNGGIAKNIQYF.

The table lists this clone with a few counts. The CDR3 sequence is CASSIAVTETYEQYF. The CDR3 DNA follows: TGTGCCAGTAGTATAGCTGTGACAGAAACCTACGAGCAGTACTTC. The chain links TRBV19 to TRBJ2-7, with a tentative D call TRBD1 (5 bases). Trimming removed 1 base at V and 2 bases at J, with 12 bases between. This CDR3 comprises 15 residues. From germline, CDR1 is LNHDA and CDR2 SQIVND (reference sequence).